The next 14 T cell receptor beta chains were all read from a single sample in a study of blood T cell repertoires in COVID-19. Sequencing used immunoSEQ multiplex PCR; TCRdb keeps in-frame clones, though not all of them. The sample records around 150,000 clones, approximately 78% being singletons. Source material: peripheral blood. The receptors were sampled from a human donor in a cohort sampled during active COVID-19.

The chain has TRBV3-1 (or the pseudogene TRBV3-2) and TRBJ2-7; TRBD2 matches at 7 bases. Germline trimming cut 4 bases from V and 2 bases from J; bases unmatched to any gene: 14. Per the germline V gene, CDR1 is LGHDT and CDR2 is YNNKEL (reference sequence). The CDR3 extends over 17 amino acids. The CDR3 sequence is CASSLSPLAEPPYEQYF. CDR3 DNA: TGTGCCAGCAGCCTGTCTCCTCTAGCGGAACCTCCCTACGAGCAGTACTTC.

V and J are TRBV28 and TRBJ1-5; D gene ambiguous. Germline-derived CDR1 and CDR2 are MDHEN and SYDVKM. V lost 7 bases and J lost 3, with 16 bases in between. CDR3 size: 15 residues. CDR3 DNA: TGTGCCAGCACTCCAGCGCCCTTTACCAATCAGCCCCAGCATTTT. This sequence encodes CASTPAPFTNQPQHF.

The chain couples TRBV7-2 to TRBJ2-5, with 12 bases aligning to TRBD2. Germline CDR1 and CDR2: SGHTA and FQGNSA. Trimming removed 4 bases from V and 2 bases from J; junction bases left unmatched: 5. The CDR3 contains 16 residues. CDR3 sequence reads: CASSSWTSGAQETQYF. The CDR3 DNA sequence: TGTGCCAGCAGCTCTTGGACTAGCGGGGCGCAAGAGACCCAGTACTTC.

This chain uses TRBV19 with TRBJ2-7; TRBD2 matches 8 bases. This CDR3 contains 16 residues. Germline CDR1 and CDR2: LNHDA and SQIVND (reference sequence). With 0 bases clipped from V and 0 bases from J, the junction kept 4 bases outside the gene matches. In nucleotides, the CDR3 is TGTGCCAGTAGTATAGATATAGCGGGGATCTCCTACGAGCAGTACTTC. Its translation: CASSIDIAGISYEQYF.

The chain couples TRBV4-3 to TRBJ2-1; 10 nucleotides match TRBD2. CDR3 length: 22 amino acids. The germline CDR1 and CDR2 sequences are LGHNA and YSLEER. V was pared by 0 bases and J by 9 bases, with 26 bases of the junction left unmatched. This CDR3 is CASSQDRPRSGRAGINVSEQFF. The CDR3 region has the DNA TGCGCCAGCAGCCAAGATCGGCCTCGAAGCGGGAGGGCCGGGATTAATGTAAGTGAGCAGTTCTTC.

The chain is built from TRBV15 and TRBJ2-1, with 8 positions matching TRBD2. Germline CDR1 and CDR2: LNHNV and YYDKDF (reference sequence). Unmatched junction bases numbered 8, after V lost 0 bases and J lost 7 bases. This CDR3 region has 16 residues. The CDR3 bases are TGTGCCACCAGCAGAGAGGGTGCGGGGGGCGGGAATGAGCAGTTCTTC. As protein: CATSREGAGGGNEQFF.

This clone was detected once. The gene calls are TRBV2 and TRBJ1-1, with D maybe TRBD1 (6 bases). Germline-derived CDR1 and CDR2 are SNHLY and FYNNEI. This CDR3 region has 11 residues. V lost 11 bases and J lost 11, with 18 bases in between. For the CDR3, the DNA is TGTGCCTCCAACGGGGGGGCGGGGGCTTTCTTT. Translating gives CASNGGAGAFF.

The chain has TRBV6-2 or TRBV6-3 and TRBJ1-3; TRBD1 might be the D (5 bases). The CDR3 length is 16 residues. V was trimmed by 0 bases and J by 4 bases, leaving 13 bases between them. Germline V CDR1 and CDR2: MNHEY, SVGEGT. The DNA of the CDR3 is TGTGCCAGCAGTTACTCGAGGACATTGTACGGAAACACCATATATTTT. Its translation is CASSYSRTLYGNTIYF.

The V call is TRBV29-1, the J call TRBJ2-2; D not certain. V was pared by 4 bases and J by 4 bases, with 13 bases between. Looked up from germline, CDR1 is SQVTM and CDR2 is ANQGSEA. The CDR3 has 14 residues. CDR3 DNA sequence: TGCAGCGTTGGTTGGCAGGTCGGCACCGGGGAGCTGTTTTTT. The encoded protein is CSVGWQVGTGELFF.

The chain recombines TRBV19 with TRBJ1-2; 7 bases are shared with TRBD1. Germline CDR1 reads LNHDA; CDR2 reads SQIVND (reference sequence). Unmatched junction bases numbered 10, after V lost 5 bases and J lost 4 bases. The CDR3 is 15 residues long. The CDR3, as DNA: TGTGCCAGTAGTCCCCGGGACAGTATTTCCTATGGCTACACCTTC. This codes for CASSPRDSISYGYTF. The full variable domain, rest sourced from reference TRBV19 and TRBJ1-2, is DGGITQSPKYLFRKEGQNVTLSCEQNLNHDAMYWYRQDPGQGLRLIYYSQIVNDFQKGDIAEGYSVSREKKESFPLTVTSAQKNPTAFYLCASSPRDSISYGYTFGSGTRLTVV.

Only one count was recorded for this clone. The CDR3 spells CATRTGQGAVFSNEKLFF. DNA for the CDR3: TGTGCCACCCGGACTGGACAGGGGGCAGTTTTTTCTAATGAAAAACTGTTTTTT. The V and J genes are TRBV7-9 and TRBJ1-4, with TRBD1 identical over 11 bases. The CDR3 length is 18 residues. The junction had 16 bases not matched to a gene; V was cut back by 10 bases and J by 3 bases. Germline CDR1 SEHNR, CDR2 FQNEAQ (reference sequence). The full variable domain, rest sourced from reference TRBV7-9 and TRBJ1-4, is DTGVSQNPRHKITKRGQNVTFRCDPISEHNRLYWYRQTLGQGPEFLTYFQNEAQLEKSRLLSDRFSAERPKGSFSTLEIQRTEQGDSAMYLCATRTGQGAVFSNEKLFFGSGTQLSVL.

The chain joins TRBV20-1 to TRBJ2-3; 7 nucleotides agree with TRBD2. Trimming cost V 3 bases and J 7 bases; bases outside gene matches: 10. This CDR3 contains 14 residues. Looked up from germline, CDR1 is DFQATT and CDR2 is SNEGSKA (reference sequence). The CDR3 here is CSASLQRGMNTQYF. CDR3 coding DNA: TGCAGTGCTAGTTTGCAGCGGGGTATGAATACGCAGTATTTT.

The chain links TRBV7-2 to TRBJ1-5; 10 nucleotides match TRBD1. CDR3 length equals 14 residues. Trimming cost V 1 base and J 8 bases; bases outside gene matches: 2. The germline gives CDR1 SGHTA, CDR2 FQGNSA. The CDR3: CASSLGTGGEPQHF. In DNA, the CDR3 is TGTGCCAGCAGCTTAGGGACAGGGGGGGAGCCCCAGCATTTT.

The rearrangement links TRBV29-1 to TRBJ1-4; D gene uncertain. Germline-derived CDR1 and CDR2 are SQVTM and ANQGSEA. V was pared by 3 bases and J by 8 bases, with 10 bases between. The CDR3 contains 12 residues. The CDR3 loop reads CSVDVGEEKLFF. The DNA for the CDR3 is TGCAGCGTTGATGTTGGGGAGGAAAAACTGTTTTTT.